This is a list of T cell receptor beta chains from one sample in a study of T cell repertoires in cytomegalovirus infection. TCRdb re-derived calls from the reads in MiXCR, one entry per CDR3 protein. The table shows 300,000 or so distinct CDR3 sequences, with about 25% occurring only once. Sequencing was performed on PBMCs. These receptors originate from a human donor in good health (CMV status not recorded). Some clones in this sample may be carry-over from other donors' samples. The CDR3 runs from the conserved cysteine through the conserved F or W. The D gene is left open where the match is weak. A row's size may be missing; if present it is once, few, many or a size class.

d_gene	j_gene	v_gene	abundance	CDR3aa	CDR3nt
TRBD1	TRBJ2-2	TRBV6-1	few	CAIYRGRAGELFF	TGTGCCATTTACAGGGGGCGCGCCGGGGAGCTGTTTTTT
TRBD1	TRBJ2-5	TRBV4-2	many	CASSQGTGEGTQYF	TGTGCCAGCAGCCAAGGGACAGGTGAAGGGACCCAGTACTTC
TRBD2	TRBJ2-5	TRBV5-1	.	CASSLAGDGETQYF	TGCGCCAGCAGCTTAGCGGGAGACGGAGAGACCCAGTACTTC
.	TRBJ2-3	TRBV7-2	many	CASSPGTGDTQYF	TGTGCCAGCAGCCCTGGGACCGGAGATACGCAGTATTTT
TRBD1	TRBJ1-5	TRBV20-1	.	CSASTGANQPQHF	TGCAGTGCTTCCACAGGGGCCAATCAGCCCCAGCATTTT
TRBD2	TRBJ2-1	TRBV6-5	few	CASSPQREEAEQFF	TGTGCCAGCAGTCCACAGCGGGAAGAAGCTGAGCAGTTCTTC
.	TRBJ1-1	TRBV19	.	CASEPATGTEAFF	TGTGCCTCTGAGCCGGCCACGGGCACTGAAGCTTTCTTT
.	TRBJ1-2	TRBV7-2	many	CASSPWDGRSYGYTF	TGTGCCAGCAGCCCATGGGACGGCCGTTCCTATGGCTACACCTTC
.	TRBJ1-1	TRBV5-1	.	CASSFGGLGNTEAFF	TGCGCCAGCAGCTTTGGGGGGTTGGGGAACACTGAAGCTTTCTTT
TRBD1	TRBJ2-2	TRBV7-2	few	CASSLVRVGGGGELFF	TGTGCCAGCAGCTTAGTTCGAGTAGGGGGCGGCGGGGAGCTGTTTTTT
.	TRBJ1-1	TRBV7-4	.	CASSPTIPATEAFF	TGTGCCAGCAGCCCGACCATCCCCGCCACTGAAGCTTTCTTT
.	TRBJ1-5	TRBV6-5	few	CASSYSQDSNQPQHF	TGTGCCAGCAGTTACTCGCAGGATAGCAATCAGCCCCAGCATTTT
.	TRBJ1-1	TRBV25-1	.	CASSPPGTYEGAFF	TGTGCCAGCAGTCCCCCAGGGACGTATGAGGGAGCTTTCTTT
TRBD2	TRBJ2-2	TRBV2	few	CASSETHSGGANTGELFF	TGTGCCAGCAGTGAAACCCATAGCGGGGGAGCGAACACCGGGGAGCTGTTTTTT
TRBD2	TRBJ2-1	TRBV30	.	CASKRGSSYNEQFF	TGTGCCAGTAAACGCGGGAGCTCCTACAATGAGCAGTTCTTC
.	TRBJ2-5	TRBV7-2	many	CASSLGGTSLGETQYF	TGTGCCAGCAGCTTAGGGGGGACCTCATTGGGAGAGACCCAGTACTTC
.	TRBJ2-3	TRBV18	once	CASSPSKNAADF	TGTGCCAGCTCACCGTCGAAAAACGCCGCGGATTTT
.	TRBJ2-7	TRBV7-8	many	CASSPLGVYEQYF	TGTGCCAGCAGCCCTCTGGGGGTCTACGAGCAGTACTTC
TRBD2	TRBJ2-1	TRBV29-1	.	CSVRRTSGMGDEQFF	TGCAGCGTTCGAAGGACTAGCGGGATGGGGGATGAGCAGTTCTTC
.	TRBJ2-2	TRBV5-1	.	CASRPDSGELFF	TGCGCCAGCAGACCCGACAGTGGGGAGCTGTTTTTT
.	TRBJ2-1	TRBV11-2	.	CASSLRTVSSYNEQFF	TGTGCCAGCAGCCTAAGGACGGTGAGCTCCTACAATGAGCAGTTCTTC
.	TRBJ2-7	TRBV7-2	once	CASSPYVGALSYEQYF	TGTGCCAGCAGCCCCTACGTGGGGGCCCTCTCCTACGAGCAGTACTTC
.	TRBJ2-7	TRBV28	.	CASSFRGYSYEQYF	TGTGCCAGCAGTTTCAGGGGCTACTCCTACGAGCAGTACTTC
.	TRBJ2-7	TRBV4-3	few	CASSQDQTAYYEQYF	TGCGCCAGCAGCCAAGACCAGACAGCATACTACGAGCAGTACTTC
.	TRBJ1-2	TRBV4-1	few	CASSFQRSSNYGYTF	TGCGCCAGCAGCTTTCAAAGGAGTTCTAACTATGGCTACACCTTC
TRBD2	TRBJ2-1	TRBV7-3	.	CASSPPGLAVNEQFF	TGTGCCAGCAGCCCCCCGGGACTAGCGGTTAATGAGCAGTTCTTC
.	TRBJ2-1	TRBV7-2	many	CASSLMTYNEQFF	TGTGCCAGCAGCTTAATGACATACAATGAGCAGTTCTTC